This T cell receptor (beta chain) originates from a study of blood T cell repertoires in COVID-19. V was pared by 0 bases and J by 2 bases, with 10 bases between. This CDR3 region has 15 residues. Looked up from germline, CDR1 is KGHSH and CDR2 is LQKENI. This table comes from immunoSEQ multiplex PCR, and its TCRdb copy is limited to in-frame clones, with some not included. The sample has some 270,000 clones; roughly nine tenths are singletons. The sample was peripheral blood. This clonotype originated in a woman aged 35 to 49 who had recovered from COVID-19. V usage is TRBV18 and J usage is TRBJ2-5; D unresolved. For the CDR3, the DNA is TGTGCCAGCTCACCACCGGCGGAGCCACAAGAGACCCAGTACTTC. Translating it yields CASSPPAEPQETQYF.